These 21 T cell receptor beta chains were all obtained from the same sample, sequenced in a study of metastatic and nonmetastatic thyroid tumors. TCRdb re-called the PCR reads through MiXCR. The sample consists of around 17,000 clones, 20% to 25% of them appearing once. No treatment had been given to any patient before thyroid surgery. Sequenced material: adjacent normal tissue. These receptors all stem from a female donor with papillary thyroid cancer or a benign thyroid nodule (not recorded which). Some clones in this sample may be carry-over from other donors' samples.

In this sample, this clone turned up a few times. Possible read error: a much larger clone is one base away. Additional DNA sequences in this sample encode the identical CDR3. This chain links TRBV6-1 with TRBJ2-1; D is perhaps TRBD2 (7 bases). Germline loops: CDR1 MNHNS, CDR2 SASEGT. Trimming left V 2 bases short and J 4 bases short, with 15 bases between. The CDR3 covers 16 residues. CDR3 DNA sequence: TGTGCCAGCAGTGAACGGGGCGGGGGCACATACAATGAGCAGTTCTTC. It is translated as CASSERGGGTYNEQFF.

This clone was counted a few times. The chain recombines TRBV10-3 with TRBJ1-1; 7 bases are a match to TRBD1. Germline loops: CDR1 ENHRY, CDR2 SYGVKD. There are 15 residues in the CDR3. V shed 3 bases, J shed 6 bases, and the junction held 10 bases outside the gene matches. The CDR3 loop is CAISDPLRTGAEAFF. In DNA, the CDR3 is TGTGCCATCAGTGACCCACTTAGGACAGGCGCTGAAGCTTTCTTT.

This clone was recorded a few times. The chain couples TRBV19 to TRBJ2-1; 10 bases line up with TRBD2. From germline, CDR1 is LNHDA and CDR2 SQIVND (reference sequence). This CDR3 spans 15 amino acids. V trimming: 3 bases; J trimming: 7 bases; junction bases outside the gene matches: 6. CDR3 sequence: CASSILAGVRNEQFF. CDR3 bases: TGTGCCAGTAGTATTCTAGCGGGAGTGAGAAATGAGCAGTTCTTC. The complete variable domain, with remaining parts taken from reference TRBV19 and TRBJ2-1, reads DGGITQSPKYLFRKEGQNVTLSCEQNLNHDAMYWYRQDPGQGLRLIYYSQIVNDFQKGDIAEGYSVSREKKESFPLTVTSAQKNPTAFYLCASSILAGVRNEQFFGPGTRLTVL.

The CDR3 reads CASSLEGGRHGYTF. The CDR3 DNA sequence: TGTGCCAGCAGCTTAGAAGGGGGAAGACATGGCTACACCTTC. The chain joins TRBV11-2 to TRBJ1-2, with D possibly being TRBD1 (6 bases). The V and J ends lost 0 bases and 6 bases respectively, with 11 bases between them. The V gene's germline CDR1 is SGHAT and CDR2 FQNNGV. The CDR3 spans 14 residues.

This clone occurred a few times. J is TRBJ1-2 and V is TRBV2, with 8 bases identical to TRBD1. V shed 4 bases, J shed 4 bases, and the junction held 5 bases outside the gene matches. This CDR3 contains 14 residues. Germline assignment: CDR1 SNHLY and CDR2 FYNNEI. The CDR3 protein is CASSARQGSYGYTF. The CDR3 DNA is TGTGCCAGCAGTGCACGACAGGGGTCCTATGGCTACACCTTC.

CDR3 DNA: TGCGCCAGCAGCCCCTCGTCAGGGATACCCTACGAGCAGTACTTC. Its protein product is CASSPSSGIPYEQYF. The V call is TRBV4-3, the J call TRBJ2-7; perhaps TRBD1 as D (5 bases). The CDR3 has 15 residues. Between the trimmed V and J ends, which lost 4 bases and 2 bases, there was a span of 15 bases. CDR1 and CDR2 from the germline V gene are LGHNA and YSLEER.

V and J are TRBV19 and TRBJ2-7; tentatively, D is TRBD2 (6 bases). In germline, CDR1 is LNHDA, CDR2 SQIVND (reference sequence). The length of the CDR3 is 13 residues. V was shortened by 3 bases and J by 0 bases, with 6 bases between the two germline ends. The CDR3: CASSIGSSYEQYF. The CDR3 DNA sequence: TGTGCCAGTAGTATCGGGAGCTCCTACGAGCAGTACTTC.

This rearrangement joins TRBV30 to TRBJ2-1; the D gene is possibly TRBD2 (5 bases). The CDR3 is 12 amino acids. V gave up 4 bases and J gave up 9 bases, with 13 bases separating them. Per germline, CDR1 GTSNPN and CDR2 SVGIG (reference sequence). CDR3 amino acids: CAWTPRASEQFF. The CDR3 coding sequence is TGTGCCTGGACCCCGCGGGCGAGTGAGCAGTTCTTC.

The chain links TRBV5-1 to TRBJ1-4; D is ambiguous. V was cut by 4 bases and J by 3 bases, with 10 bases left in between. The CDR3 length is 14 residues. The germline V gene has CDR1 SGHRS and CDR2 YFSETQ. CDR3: CASSETAANEKLFF. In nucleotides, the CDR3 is TGCGCCAGCAGCGAGACGGCCGCTAATGAAAAACTGTTTTTT. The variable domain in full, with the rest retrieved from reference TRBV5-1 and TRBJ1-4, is KAGVTQTPRYLIKTRGQQVTLSCSPISGHRSVSWYQQTPGQGLQFLFEYFSETQRNKGNFPGRFSGRQFSNSRSEMNVSTLELGDSALYLCASSETAANEKLFFGSGTQLSVL.

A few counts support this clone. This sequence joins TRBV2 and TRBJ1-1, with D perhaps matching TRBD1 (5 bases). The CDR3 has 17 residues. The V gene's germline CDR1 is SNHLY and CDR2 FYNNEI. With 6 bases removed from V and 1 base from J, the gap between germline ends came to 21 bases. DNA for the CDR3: TGTGCCAGCAGCGAGCAGATGGAGGGGACCGAGAACACTGAAGCTTTCTTT. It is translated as CASSEQMEGTENTEAFF.

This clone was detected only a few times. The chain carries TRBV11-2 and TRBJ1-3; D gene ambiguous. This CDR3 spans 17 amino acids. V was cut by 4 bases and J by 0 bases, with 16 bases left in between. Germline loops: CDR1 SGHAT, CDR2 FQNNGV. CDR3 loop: CASSYTVYQVSGNTIYF. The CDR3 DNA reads TGTGCCAGCAGCTATACAGTATACCAAGTCTCTGGAAACACCATATATTTT. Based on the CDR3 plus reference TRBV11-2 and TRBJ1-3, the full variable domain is EAGVAQSPRYKIIEKRQSVAFWCNPISGHATLYWYQQILGQGPKLLIQFQNNGVVDDSQLPKDRFSAERLKGVDSTLKIQPAKLEDSAVYLCASSYTVYQVSGNTIYFGEGSWLTVV.

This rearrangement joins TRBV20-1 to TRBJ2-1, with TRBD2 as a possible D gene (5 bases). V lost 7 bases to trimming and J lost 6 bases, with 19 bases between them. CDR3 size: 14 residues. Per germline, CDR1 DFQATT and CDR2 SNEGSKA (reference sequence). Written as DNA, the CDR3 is TGCAGTGGAGAGGGAACTAGACGGTCCAATGAGCAGTTCTTC. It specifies CSGEGTRRSNEQFF.

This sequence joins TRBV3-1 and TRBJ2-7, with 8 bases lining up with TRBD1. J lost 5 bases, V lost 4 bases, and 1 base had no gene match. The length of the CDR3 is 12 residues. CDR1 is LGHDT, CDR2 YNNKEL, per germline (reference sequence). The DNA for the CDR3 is TGTGCCAGCAGCCCACAGGGGGACGAGCAGTACTTC. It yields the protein CASSPQGDEQYF.

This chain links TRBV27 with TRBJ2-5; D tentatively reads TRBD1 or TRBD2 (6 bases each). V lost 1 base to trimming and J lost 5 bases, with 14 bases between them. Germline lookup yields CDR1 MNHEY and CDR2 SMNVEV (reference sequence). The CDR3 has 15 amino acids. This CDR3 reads CASSLFGGPRETQYF. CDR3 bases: TGTGCCAGCAGTTTATTTGGGGGGCCGAGGGAGACCCAGTACTTC.

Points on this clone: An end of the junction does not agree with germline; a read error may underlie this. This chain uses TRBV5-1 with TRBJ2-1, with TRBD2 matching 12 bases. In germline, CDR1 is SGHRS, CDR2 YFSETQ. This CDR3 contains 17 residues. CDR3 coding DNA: TGCGCCAGCACCCCGGAGGCTAGCGGGAGGGCCTCCCATGATCAGTTCTTC. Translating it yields CASTPEASGRASHDQFF.

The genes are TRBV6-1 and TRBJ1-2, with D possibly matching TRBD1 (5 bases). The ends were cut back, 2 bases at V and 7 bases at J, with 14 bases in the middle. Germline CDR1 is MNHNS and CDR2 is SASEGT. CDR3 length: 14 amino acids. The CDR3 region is CASSERGSRGGYTF. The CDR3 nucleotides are TGTGCCAGCAGTGAACGGGGGTCGAGAGGTGGCTACACCTTC.

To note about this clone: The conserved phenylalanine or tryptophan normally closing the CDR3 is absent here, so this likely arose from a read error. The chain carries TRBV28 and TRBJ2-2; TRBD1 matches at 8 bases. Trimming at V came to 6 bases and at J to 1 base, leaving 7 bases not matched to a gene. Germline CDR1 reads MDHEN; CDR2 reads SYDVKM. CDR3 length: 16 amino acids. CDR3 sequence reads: CASRGTDRVNTGELFI. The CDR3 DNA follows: TGTGCCAGCAGAGGAACGGACAGGGTGAACACCGGGGAGCTGTTTATT.

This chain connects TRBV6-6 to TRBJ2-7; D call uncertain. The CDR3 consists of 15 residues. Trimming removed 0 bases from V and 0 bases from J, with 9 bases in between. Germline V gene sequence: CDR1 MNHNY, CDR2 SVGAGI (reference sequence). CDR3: CASSYSSYSSYEQYF. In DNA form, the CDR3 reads TGTGCCAGCAGTTACTCGAGCTACTCCTCCTACGAGCAGTACTTC.

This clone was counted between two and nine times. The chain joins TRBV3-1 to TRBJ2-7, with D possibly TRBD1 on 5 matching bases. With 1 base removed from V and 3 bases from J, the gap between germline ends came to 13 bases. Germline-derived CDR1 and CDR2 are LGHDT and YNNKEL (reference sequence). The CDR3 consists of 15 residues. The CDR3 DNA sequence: TGTGCCAGCAGCCAAGCTTTGGACACTTTCTACGAGCAGTACTTC. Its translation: CASSQALDTFYEQYF.

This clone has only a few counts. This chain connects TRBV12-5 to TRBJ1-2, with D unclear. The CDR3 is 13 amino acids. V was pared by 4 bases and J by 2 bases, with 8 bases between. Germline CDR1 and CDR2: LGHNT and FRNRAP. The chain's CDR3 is CASGSPENYGYTF. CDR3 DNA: TGTGCTAGTGGTTCTCCCGAAAACTATGGCTACACCTTC.

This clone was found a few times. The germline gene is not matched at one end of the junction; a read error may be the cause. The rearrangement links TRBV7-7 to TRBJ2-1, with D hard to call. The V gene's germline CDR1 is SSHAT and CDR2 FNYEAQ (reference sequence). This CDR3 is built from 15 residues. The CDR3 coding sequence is TGTGCTAGCAGCTTATACGCGAACTCCTACAATGAGCAGTTCTTC. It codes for CASSLYANSYNEQFF.